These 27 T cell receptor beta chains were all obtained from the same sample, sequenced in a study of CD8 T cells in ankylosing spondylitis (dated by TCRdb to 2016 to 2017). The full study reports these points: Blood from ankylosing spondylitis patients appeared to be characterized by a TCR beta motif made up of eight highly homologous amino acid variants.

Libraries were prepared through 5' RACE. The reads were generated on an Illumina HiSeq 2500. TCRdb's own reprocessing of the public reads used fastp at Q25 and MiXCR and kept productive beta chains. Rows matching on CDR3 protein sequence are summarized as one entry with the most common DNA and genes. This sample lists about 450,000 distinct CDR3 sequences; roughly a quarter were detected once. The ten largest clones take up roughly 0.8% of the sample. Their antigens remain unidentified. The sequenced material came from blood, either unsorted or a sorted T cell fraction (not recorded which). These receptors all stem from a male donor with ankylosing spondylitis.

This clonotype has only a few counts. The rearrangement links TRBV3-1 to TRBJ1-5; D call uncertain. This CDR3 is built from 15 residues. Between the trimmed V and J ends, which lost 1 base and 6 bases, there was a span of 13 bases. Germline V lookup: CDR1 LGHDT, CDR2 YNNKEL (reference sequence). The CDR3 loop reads CASSQGRRMGQPQHF. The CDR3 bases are TGTGCCAGCAGCCAAGGAAGAAGGATGGGTCAGCCCCAGCATTTT.

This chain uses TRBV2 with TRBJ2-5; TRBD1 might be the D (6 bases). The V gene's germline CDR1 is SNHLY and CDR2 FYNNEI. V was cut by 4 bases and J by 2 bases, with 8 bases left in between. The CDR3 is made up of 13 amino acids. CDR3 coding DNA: TGTGCCAGCAGTGGGACAGAGCAAGAGACCCAGTACTTC. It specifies CASSGTEQETQYF.

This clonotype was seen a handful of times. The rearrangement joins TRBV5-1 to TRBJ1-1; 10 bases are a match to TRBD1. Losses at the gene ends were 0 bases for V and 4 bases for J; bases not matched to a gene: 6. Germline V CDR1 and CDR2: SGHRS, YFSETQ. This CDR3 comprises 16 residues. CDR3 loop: CASSLGTGGVTTEAFF. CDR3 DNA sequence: TGCGCCAGCAGCTTGGGGACAGGGGGAGTAACCACTGAAGCTTTCTTT.

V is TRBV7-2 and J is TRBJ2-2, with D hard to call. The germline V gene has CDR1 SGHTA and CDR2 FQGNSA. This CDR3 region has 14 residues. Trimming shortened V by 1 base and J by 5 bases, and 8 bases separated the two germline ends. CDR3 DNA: TGTGCCAGCAGCTTAGACGGGCTTACCGGGGAGCTGTTTTTT. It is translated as CASSLDGLTGELFF. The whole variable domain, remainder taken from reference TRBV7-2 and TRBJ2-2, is GAGVSQSPSNKVTEKGKDVELRCDPISGHTALYWYRQSLGQGLEFLIYFQGNSAPDKSGLPSDRFSAERTGGSVSTLTIQRTQQEDSAVYLCASSLDGLTGELFFGEGSRLTVL.

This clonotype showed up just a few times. The DNA for the CDR3 is TGTGCCAGCAGCGTTTTGACGGGGGGGCACACTGAAGCTTTCTTT. It translates to CASSVLTGGHTEAFF. V and J are TRBV9 and TRBJ1-1; possible D gene TRBD1, 6 bases. Germline V gene sequence: CDR1 SGDLS, CDR2 YYNGEE. The CDR3 contains 15 residues. The V end was cut by 2 bases, the J end by 3 bases, with 14 bases between.

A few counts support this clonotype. CDR3 protein: CASSGIESSYNEQFF. In DNA form, the CDR3 reads TGTGCCAGCAGTGGTATCGAAAGCTCCTACAATGAGCAGTTCTTC. The rearrangement links TRBV25-1 to TRBJ2-1, with D uncertain. Trimming shortened V by 4 bases and J by 0 bases, and 10 bases separated the two germline ends. Germline loops: CDR1 MGHDK, CDR2 SYGVNS. The CDR3 is 15 amino acids.

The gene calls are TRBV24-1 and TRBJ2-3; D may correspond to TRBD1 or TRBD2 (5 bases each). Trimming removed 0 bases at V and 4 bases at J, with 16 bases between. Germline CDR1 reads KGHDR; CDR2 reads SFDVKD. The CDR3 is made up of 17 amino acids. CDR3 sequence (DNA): TGTGCCACCAGTGATTTGGAGGGAAGAACAGGTCCAGATACGCAGTATTTT. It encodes CATSDLEGRTGPDTQYF.

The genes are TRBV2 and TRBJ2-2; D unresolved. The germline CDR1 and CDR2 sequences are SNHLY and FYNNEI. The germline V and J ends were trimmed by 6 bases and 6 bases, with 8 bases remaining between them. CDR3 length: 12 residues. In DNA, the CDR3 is TGTGCCAGCAGAGTCATGGCCGGGGAGCTGTTTTTT. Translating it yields CASRVMAGELFF.

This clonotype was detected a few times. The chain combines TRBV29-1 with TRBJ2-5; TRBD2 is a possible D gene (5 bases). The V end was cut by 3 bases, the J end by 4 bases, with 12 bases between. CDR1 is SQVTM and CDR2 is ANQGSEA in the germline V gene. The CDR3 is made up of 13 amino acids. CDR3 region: CSVDRGSGETQYF. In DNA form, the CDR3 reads TGCAGCGTTGATCGAGGGAGCGGAGAGACCCAGTACTTC.

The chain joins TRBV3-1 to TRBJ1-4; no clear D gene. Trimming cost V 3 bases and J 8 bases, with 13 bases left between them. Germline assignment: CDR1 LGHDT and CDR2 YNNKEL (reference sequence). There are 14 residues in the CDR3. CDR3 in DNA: TGTGCCAGCAGCCACACGGCGGTGGAAGAAAAACTGTTTTTT. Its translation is CASSHTAVEEKLFF.

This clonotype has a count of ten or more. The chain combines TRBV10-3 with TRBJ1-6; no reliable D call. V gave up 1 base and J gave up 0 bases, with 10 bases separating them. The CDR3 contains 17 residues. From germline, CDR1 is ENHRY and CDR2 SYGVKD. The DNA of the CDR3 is TGTGCCATCAGTGAGTTTATCGAGAGCTCCTATAATTCACCCCTCCACTTT. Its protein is CAISEFIESSYNSPLHF.

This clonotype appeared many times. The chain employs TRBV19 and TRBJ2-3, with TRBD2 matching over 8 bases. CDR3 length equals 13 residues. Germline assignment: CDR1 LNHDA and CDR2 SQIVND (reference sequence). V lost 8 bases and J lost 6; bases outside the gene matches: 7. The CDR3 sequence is CASREGQVDTQYF. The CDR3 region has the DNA TGTGCCAGTCGGGAGGGCCAAGTGGATACGCAGTATTTT.

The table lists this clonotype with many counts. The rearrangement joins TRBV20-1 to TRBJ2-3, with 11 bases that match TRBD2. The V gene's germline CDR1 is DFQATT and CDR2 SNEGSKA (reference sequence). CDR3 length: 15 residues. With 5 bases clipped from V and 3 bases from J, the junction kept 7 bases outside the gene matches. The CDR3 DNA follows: TGCAGTGCTGACCCCCGACTAGCGGGGACAGATACGCAGTATTTT. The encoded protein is CSADPRLAGTDTQYF.

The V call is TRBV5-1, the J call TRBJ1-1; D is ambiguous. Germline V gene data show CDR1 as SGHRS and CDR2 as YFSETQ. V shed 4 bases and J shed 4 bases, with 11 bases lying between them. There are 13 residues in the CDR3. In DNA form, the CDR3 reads TGCGCCAGCAGCCGAGAAACGGGCACTGAAGCTTTCTTT. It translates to CASSRETGTEAFF.

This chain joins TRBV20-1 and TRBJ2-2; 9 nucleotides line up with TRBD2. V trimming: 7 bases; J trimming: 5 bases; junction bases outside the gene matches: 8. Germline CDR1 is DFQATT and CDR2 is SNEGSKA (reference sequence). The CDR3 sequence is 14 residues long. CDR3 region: CSGALAGRTGELFF. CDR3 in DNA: TGCAGTGGAGCGCTAGCGGGAAGGACCGGGGAGCTGTTTTTT.

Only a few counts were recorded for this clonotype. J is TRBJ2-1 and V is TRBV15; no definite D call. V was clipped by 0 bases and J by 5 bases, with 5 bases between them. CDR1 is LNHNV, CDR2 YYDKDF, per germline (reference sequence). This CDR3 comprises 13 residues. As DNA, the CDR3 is TGTGCCACCAGCAGAGATAGCCACAATGAGCAGTTCTTC. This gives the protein CATSRDSHNEQFF.

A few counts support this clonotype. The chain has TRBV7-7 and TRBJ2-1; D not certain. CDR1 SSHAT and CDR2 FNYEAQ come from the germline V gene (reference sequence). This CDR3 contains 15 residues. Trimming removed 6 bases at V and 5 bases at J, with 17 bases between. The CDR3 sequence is CASSKGVSVHNEQFF. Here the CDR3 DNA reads TGTGCCAGCAGTAAAGGTGTATCAGTTCACAATGAGCAGTTCTTC.

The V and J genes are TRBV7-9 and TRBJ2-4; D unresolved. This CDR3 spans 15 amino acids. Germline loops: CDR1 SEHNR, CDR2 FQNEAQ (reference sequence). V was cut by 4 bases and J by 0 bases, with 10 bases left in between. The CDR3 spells CASSSTLVAKNIQYF. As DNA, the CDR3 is TGTGCCAGCAGCTCAACGTTGGTAGCCAAAAACATTCAGTACTTC. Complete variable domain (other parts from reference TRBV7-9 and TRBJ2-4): DTGVSQNPRHKITKRGQNVTFRCDPISEHNRLYWYRQTLGQGPEFLTYFQNEAQLEKSRLLSDRFSAERPKGSFSTLEIQRTEQGDSAMYLCASSSTLVAKNIQYFGAGTRLSVL.

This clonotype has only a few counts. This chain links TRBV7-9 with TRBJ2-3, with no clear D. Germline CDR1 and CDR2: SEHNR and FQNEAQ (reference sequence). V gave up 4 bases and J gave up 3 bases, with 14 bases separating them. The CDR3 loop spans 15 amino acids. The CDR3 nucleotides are TGTGCCAGCAGCTCATGGGCGACCAGAACAGATACGCAGTATTTT. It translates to CASSSWATRTDTQYF. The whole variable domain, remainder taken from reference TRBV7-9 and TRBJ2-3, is DTGVSQNPRHKITKRGQNVTFRCDPISEHNRLYWYRQTLGQGPEFLTYFQNEAQLEKSRLLSDRFSAERPKGSFSTLEIQRTEQGDSAMYLCASSSWATRTDTQYFGPGTRLTVL.

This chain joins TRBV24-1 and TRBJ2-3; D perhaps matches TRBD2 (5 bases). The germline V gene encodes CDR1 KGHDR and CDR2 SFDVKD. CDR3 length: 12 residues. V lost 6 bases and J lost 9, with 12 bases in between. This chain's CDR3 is CATSRSSRTQYF. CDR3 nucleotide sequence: TGTGCCACCAGTCGTTCTAGCCGGACGCAGTATTTT.

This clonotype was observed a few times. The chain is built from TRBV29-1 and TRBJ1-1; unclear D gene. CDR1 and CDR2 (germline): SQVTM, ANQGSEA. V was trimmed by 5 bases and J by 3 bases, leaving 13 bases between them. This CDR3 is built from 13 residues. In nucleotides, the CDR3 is TGCAGCGTTCACCCCAAGGCGGACACTGAAGCTTTCTTT. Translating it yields CSVHPKADTEAFF.

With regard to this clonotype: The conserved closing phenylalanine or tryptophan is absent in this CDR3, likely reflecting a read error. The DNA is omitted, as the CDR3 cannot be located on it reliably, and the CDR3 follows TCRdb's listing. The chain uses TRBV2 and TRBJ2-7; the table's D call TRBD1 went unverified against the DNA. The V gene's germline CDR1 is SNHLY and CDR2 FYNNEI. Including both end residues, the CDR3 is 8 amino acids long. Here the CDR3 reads CASSEGGN.

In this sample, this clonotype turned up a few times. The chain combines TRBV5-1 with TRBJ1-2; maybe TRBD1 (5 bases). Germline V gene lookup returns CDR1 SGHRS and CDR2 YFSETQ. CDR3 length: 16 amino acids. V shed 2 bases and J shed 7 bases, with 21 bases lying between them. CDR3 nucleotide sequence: TGCGCCAGCAGCTTAAACCTCCAGGGCCACAGTGGTGGCTACACCTTC. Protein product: CASSLNLQGHSGGYTF.

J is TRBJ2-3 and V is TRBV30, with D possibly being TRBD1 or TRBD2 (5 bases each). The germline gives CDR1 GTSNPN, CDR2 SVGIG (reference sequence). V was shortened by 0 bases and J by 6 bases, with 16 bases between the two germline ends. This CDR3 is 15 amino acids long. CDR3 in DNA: TGTGCCTGGAGTGTACGGGGCAGGCTGTCGGATACGCAGTATTTT. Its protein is CAWSVRGRLSDTQYF.

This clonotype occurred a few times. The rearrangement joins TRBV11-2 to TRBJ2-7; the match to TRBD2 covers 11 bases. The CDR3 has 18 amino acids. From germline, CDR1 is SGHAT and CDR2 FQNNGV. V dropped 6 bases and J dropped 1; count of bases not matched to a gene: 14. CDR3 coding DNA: TGTGCCAGCAGTTATGGGACTAGCGGAGGGTGGAGGTCCTACGAGCAGTACGTC. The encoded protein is CASSYGTSGGWRSYEQYV.

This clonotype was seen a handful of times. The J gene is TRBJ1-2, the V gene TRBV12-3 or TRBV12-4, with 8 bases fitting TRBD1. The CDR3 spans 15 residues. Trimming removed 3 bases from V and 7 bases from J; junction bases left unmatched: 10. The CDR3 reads CASSFRRQGTSGYTF. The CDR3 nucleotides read TGTGCCAGCAGTTTTCGGCGACAGGGGACGAGTGGCTACACCTTC.

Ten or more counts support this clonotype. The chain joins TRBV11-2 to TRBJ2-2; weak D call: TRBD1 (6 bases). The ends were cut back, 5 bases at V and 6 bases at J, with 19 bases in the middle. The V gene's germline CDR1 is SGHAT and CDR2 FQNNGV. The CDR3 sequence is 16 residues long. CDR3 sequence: CASSTRTEMRSGELFF. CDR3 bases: TGTGCCAGCAGCACAAGGACAGAAATGAGGTCCGGGGAGCTGTTTTTT.